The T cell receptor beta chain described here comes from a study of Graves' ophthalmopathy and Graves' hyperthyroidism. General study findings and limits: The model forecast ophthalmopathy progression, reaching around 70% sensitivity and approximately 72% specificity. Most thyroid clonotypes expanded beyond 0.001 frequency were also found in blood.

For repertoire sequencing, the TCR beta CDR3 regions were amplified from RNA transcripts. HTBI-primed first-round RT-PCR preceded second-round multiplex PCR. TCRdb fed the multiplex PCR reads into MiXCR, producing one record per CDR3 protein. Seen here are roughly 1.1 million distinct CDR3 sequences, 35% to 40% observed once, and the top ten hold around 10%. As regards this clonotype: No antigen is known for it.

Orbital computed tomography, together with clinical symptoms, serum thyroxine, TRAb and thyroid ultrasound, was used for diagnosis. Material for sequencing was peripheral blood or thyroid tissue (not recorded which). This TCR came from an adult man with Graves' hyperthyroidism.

In DNA form, the CDR3 reads TGTGCCAGCGGTCGGGGGGGATCCCAGTACTTC. This gives the protein CASGRGGSQYF. The V call is TRBV7-8, the J call TRBJ2-5, with 8 bases lining up with TRBD2. Trimming removed 8 bases from V and 9 bases from J; junction bases left unmatched: 5. The CDR3 totals 11 residues. The V gene's germline CDR1 is SGHVS and CDR2 FQNEAQ. Full variable domain (missing parts from reference TRBV7-8 and TRBJ2-5): GAGVSQSPRYKVAKRGQDVALRCDPISGHVSLFWYQQALGQGPEFLTYFQNEAQLDKSGLPSDRFFAERPEGSVSTLKIQRTQQEDSAVYLCASGRGGSQYFGPGTRLLVL.